What follows is one TCR beta chain and its context. Its antigen is as yet unknown. The data were obtained in a study of T cells after posttransplantation cyclophosphamide. General observations from the study: Donor CD8+ memory clones often dominated recipient blood repertoires at later times.

Treatment was busulfan-fludarabine conditioning, a marrow graft, and cyclophosphamide on days +3 and +4. The CDR3 has 14 residues. Germline trimming cut 1 base from V and 5 bases from J; bases unmatched to any gene: 0. Here immunoSEQ multiplex PCR was the method, and the copy in TCRdb shows in-frame clones only, minus some. The table records 15,000 to 20,000 clones, around nine tenths of them present only once. Sequencing used CD4+ T cells sorted from blood, obtained after allogeneic stem cell transplant with posttransplant cyclophosphamide. The origin of this receptor is a male patient aged 55 to 69 who received an allogeneic stem cell transplant from a related donor and was CMV-positive. Certain T cells may be donor cells from the graft. The J gene is TRBJ2-5, the V gene TRBV23-1; 11 positions agree with TRBD2. TRBV23-1 is reported as an ORF; its role is uncertain. The CDR3 region has the DNA TGCGCCAGCAGTCAATTAGCGGGGGGGGAGACCCAGTACTTC. Its translation is CASSQLAGGETQYF.